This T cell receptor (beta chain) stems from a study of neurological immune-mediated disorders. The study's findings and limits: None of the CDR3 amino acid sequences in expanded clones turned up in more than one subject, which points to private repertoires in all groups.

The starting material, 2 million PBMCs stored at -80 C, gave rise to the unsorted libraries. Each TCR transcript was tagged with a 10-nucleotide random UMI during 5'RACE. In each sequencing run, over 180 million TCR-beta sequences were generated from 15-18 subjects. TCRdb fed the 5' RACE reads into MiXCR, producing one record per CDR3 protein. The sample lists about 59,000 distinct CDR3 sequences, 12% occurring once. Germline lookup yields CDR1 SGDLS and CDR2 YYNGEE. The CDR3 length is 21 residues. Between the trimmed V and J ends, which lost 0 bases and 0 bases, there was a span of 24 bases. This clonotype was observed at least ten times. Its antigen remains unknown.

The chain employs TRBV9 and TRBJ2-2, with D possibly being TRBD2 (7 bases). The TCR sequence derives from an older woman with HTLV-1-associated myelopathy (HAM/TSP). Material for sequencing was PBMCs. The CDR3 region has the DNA TGTGCCAGCAGCGTAGAGATGAGGGGGGGCCACGAATCCACGAACACCGGGGAGCTGTTTTTT. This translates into CASSVEMRGGHESTNTGELFF.